Each of the 7 T cell receptor beta chains below was sequenced from the same sample in a study of cytomegalovirus exposure and HLA in healthy donors. In the PCR, 60 Vbeta and 13 Jbeta primers were used. TCRdb's table, derived via immunoSEQ multiplex PCR, lists solely in-frame clones and lacks some. Of some 78,000 clones in the sample, 80% were seen once. The sequencing sample was made of PBMCs. These TCRs come from a woman aged 50 to 65 in good health and CMV-seropositive.

This clone was observed once. The V and J genes are TRBV11-2 and TRBJ2-1; D uncertain. The V end lost 5 bases, the J end lost 2 bases, and 25 bases lay between the germline ends. Germline CDR1 reads SGHAT; CDR2 reads FQNNGV. The CDR3 has 19 amino acids. The CDR3 loop reads CASSLRSVLKGETYNEQFF. The CDR3 nucleotides are TGTGCCAGCAGCCTTCGTTCCGTACTAAAAGGAGAGACCTACAATGAGCAGTTCTTC.

The CDR3 region has the DNA TGCGCCAGCGCCGGGACAGGTCTAAACACTGAAGCTTTCTTT. The encoded protein is CASAGTGLNTEAFF. V and J are TRBV5-1 and TRBJ1-1; 8 nucleotides match TRBD1. CDR1 is SGHRS, CDR2 YFSETQ, per germline. V shed 7 bases, J shed 2 bases, and the junction held 7 bases outside the gene matches. There are 14 residues in the CDR3.

The chain has TRBV13 and TRBJ2-5, with TRBD1 matching 7 bases. Trimming at V came to 6 bases and at J to 5 bases, leaving 9 bases not matched to a gene. This CDR3 has 14 amino acids. From germline, CDR1 is PRHDT and CDR2 FYEKMQ (reference sequence). The CDR3 bases are TGTGCCAGCAGTTCGGACAGGCGGCTGGAGACCCAGTACTTC. Amino acids: CASSSDRRLETQYF.

CDR3 loop: CASSPTTGVYEQYF. CDR3 coding DNA: TGCGCCAGCAGCCCTACGACAGGGGTCTACGAGCAGTACTTC. The chain uses TRBV4-1 and TRBJ2-7; 8 bases map to TRBD1. V shed 4 bases and J 3 bases; nucleotides not matched to a gene: 5. Germline loops: CDR1 MGHRA, CDR2 YSYEKL. This CDR3 spans 14 amino acids.

The gene calls are TRBV5-1 and TRBJ2-5, with D maybe TRBD2 (6 bases). V was trimmed by 0 bases and J by 4 bases, leaving 16 bases between them. The CDR3 length is 16 residues. CDR1 SGHRS and CDR2 YFSETQ come from the germline V gene. CDR3 region: CASSLDGGGPAETQYF. The CDR3 DNA sequence: TGCGCCAGCAGCTTGGATGGTGGAGGGCCAGCAGAGACCCAGTACTTC.

This chain joins TRBV5-5 and TRBJ2-5; no reliable D call. The DNA end favors TRBJ2-7, so the J call may be wrong. Germline V gives CDR1 SGHKS, CDR2 YYEKEE (reference sequence). This CDR3 is 14 amino acids long. This chain's CDR3 is CASSPGWGSYEQYF. CDR3 coding DNA: TGTGCCAGCAGCCCTGGTTGGGGCTCCTACGAGCAGTACTTC.

The chain recombines TRBV5-1 with TRBJ2-3; no clear D gene. Trimming pared 4 bases from V and 2 bases from J, leaving 8 bases between. In germline, CDR1 is SGHRS, CDR2 YFSETQ. The CDR3 has 13 residues. The CDR3 DNA reads TGCGCCAGCAGCGGCGGATACACAGATACGCAGTATTTT. Amino acid sequence: CASSGGYTDTQYF.